This TCR beta chain was sequenced during a study of shared clonotypes between healthy human individuals. Across the whole study: There were three CD4 naive, three CD4 memory, two CD8 naive and one CD8 memory plates per donor.

The repertoire was sequenced with immunoSEQ multiplex PCR; TCRdb's copy has only in-frame clones and lacks some. Here the sample spans roughly 2.5 million clones, around 90% being singletons. Points from the study as a whole: Non-shared clonotypes displayed generation probabilities falling below those of clonotypes present in all four donors. What naive subsets generally showed was a larger estimated richness than memory subsets showed.

In regard to this clone: What it binds is unknown.

Germline values: CDR1 MNHNS, CDR2 SASEGT. J lost 0 bases, V lost 4 bases, and 4 bases had no gene match. The CDR3 runs 16 residues. The V call is TRBV6-1, the J call TRBJ2-3, with 10 bases aligning to TRBD2. Sequenced input: naive CD4+ T cells sorted from blood. Sample subset: CD45RA+ positively selected. The source is a man aged 18 to 29 in good health. CDR3 residues: CASSALAGVSTDTQYF. CDR3 coding DNA: TGTGCCAGCAGTGCCCTAGCGGGAGTCAGCACAGATACGCAGTATTTT.